The 9 T cell receptor beta chains given below trace back to one sample, sequenced in a study of shared clonotypes between healthy human individuals. Repertoires were generated with immunoSEQ multiplex PCR, while TCRdb's copy carries only in-frame clones and drops some. In the table there are around 2.5 million clones, 80% to 95% of which are singletons. Sequenced sample: naive CD4+ T cells from PBMCs. Subset specified: CD45RA+ positively selected. These receptor sequences come from a man aged 18 to 29 in good health. Some clones in this sample may be carry-over from other donors' samples.

The chain uses TRBV6-1 and TRBJ2-1, with 8 bases fitting TRBD2. The CDR3 contains 15 residues. Losses at the gene ends were 5 bases for V and 4 bases for J; bases not matched to a gene: 7. CDR1 and CDR2 from the germline V gene are MNHNS and SASEGT. DNA of the CDR3: TGTGCCAGCAGTCCCGTGGTAGCGGGGTACAATGAGCAGTTCTTC. Its translation: CASSPVVAGYNEQFF.

The chain uses TRBV9 and TRBJ1-5; the D is unclear. V was clipped by 3 bases and J by 9 bases, with 13 bases between them. The CDR3 is made up of 13 amino acids. From germline, CDR1 is SGDLS and CDR2 YYNGEE. The CDR3 spells CASSEGEVRPQHF. CDR3 DNA sequence: TGTGCCAGCAGCGAGGGAGAGGTGCGGCCCCAGCATTTT.

This clone was counted a single time. The J gene is TRBJ1-2, the V gene TRBV5-4, with TRBD1 as a possible D gene (5 bases). The CDR3 totals 17 residues. CDR1 is SGHNT and CDR2 is YYREEE in the germline V gene (reference sequence). The V end lost 2 bases, the J end lost 0 bases, and 17 bases lay between the germline ends. CDR3 DNA sequence: TGTGCCAGCAGCTTCCTCGGGGCAAGACCAACTAACTATGGCTACACCTTC. Translated: CASSFLGARPTNYGYTF. Together with reference TRBV5-4 and TRBJ1-2, the CDR3 gives the full variable domain: ETGVTQSPTHLIKTRGQQVTLRCSSQSGHNTVSWYQQALGQGPQFIFQYYREEENGRGNFPPRFSGLQFPNYSSELNVNALELDDSALYLCASSFLGARPTNYGYTFGSGTRLTVV.

The V call is TRBV7-2, the J call TRBJ1-1, with a possible D match to TRBD1 (5 bases). The CDR3 is 14 amino acids. V was trimmed by 4 bases and J by 1 base, leaving 10 bases between them. The germline V gene encodes CDR1 SGHTA and CDR2 FQGNSA. The CDR3 region is CASSSGLRNTEAFF. The CDR3 region has the DNA TGTGCCAGCAGCTCGGGACTCAGGAACACTGAAGCTTTCTTT.

Regarding this clone: The sample carries other DNA sequences with the same CDR3. The chain carries TRBV6-5 and TRBJ2-7; 9 bases map to TRBD1. The V gene's germline CDR1 is MNHEY and CDR2 SVGAGI. V lost 6 bases to trimming and J lost 0 bases; unmatched junction nucleotides: 6. CDR3 size: 15 residues. The CDR3 DNA sequence: TGTGCCAGCAGCCCCGACAGGGGGAGCTCCTACGAGCAGTACTTC. This encodes CASSPDRGSSYEQYF.

This clone was recorded a few times. The chain employs TRBV20-1 and TRBJ1-1; D is unclear. This CDR3 has 11 amino acids. V dropped 2 bases and J dropped 3 bases, with 4 bases sitting between them. Germline V gene sequence: CDR1 DFQATT, CDR2 SNEGSKA (reference sequence). The CDR3 is CSARQYTEAFF. CDR3 nucleotide sequence: TGCAGTGCTAGACAATACACTGAAGCTTTCTTT.

This chain connects TRBV11-2 to TRBJ2-7; no definite D call. Germline loops: CDR1 SGHAT, CDR2 FQNNGV. The ends were cut back, 1 base at V and 0 bases at J, with 10 bases in the middle. CDR3 size: 15 residues. The CDR3 sequence: CASSLGPLSSYEQYF. The CDR3 DNA follows: TGTGCCAGCAGCTTAGGTCCTCTGAGCTCCTACGAGCAGTACTTC.

V usage is TRBV15 and J usage is TRBJ1-5, with a possible D match to TRBD1 (6 bases). Deletions cut 3 bases from V and 4 bases from J, with 13 bases between. Germline V gene lookup returns CDR1 LNHNV and CDR2 YYDKDF (reference sequence). CDR3 size: 15 residues. In DNA form, the CDR3 reads TGTGCCACCAGCAGCCTGTTTACAGGGAATCAGCCCCAGCATTTT. Amino acid sequence: CATSSLFTGNQPQHF.

This clone was recorded only once. V and J are TRBV4-3 and TRBJ1-1, with a tentative D call TRBD1 (5 bases). CDR3 length: 13 amino acids. Trimming removed 1 base at V and 6 bases at J, with 9 bases between. Germline V gives CDR1 LGHNA, CDR2 YSLEER. The CDR3 sequence is CASSQVRGSEAFF. Here the CDR3 DNA reads TGCGCCAGCAGCCAAGTCCGGGGCTCTGAAGCTTTCTTT.